One and the same sample provided the 7 T cell receptor beta chains below, sequenced in a study of control samples from healthy donors and cancer patients (dated by TCRdb to 2020 to 2021). Library generation was performed with the immunoSEQ multiplex PCR assay. In its TCRdb copy, this immuneACCESS table keeps in-frame sequences only and misses some clones. Where compared with another copy, unresolved V genes explain less than half of these, and the others have no known cause. This sample lists around 180,000 clones; roughly 94% were detected once. The ten largest make up 1.1% to 1.5% of the sample. Sequencing was performed on blood. The receptors were gathered from a woman under 30 in good health.

This clone was counted once. J is TRBJ2-2 and V is TRBV7-2; maybe TRBD1 (6 bases). The CDR3 is 16 residues long. The germline CDR1 and CDR2 sequences are SGHTA and FQGNSA. V shed 2 bases and J shed 1 base, with 11 bases lying between them. The chain's CDR3 is CASSLSGTLNTGELFF. CDR3 DNA: TGTGCCAGCAGCTTATCCGGGACACTGAACACCGGGGAGCTGTTTTTT.

CDR3 bases: TGTGCCAGCAGTCCCCCAGGCGGTTTCCCCCTCGACGAGACCCAGTACTTC. Its protein product is CASSPPGGFPLDETQYF. The chain is built from TRBV7-2 and TRBJ2-5, with no clear D. V dropped 6 bases and J dropped 5 bases, with 25 bases sitting between them. This CDR3 is 17 amino acids long. Per the germline V gene, CDR1 is SGHTA and CDR2 is FQGNSA.

In this sample, this clone turned up once. The chain employs TRBV25-1 and TRBJ1-3; D gene unclear. V was shortened by 6 bases and J by 4 bases, with 13 bases between the two germline ends. Germline V gives CDR1 MGHDK, CDR2 SYGVNS. The length of the CDR3 is 14 residues. This CDR3 reads CASRDLREGNTIYF. For the CDR3, the DNA is TGTGCCAGCAGGGACCTCCGGGAGGGAAACACCATATATTTT.

CDR3 coding DNA: TGTGCCAGCTCACCCCAGAGGGCGACTAATGAAAAACTGTTTTTT. Translated: CASSPQRATNEKLFF. V and J are TRBV18 and TRBJ1-4, with D unclear. Germline V gene lookup returns CDR1 KGHSH and CDR2 LQKENI. The CDR3 loop spans 15 amino acids. Trimming took 3 bases from V and 2 from J, leaving 10 bases between them. The full variable domain, rest sourced from reference TRBV18 and TRBJ1-4, is NAGVMQNPRHLVRRRGQEARLRCSPMKGHSHVYWYRQLPEEGLKFMVYLQKENIIDESGMPKERFSAEFPKEGPSILRIQQVVRGDSAAYFCASSPQRATNEKLFFGSGTQLSVL.

The table lists this clone with a count of one. The gene calls are TRBV11-2 and TRBJ2-7; D perhaps matches TRBD1 (5 bases). CDR1 and CDR2 from the germline V gene are SGHAT and FQNNGV. There are 15 residues in the CDR3. Trimming shortened V by 2 bases and J by 2 bases, and 13 bases separated the two germline ends. Written as DNA, the CDR3 is TGTGCCAGCAGCTTACAGGGCCCGGACCCCTACGAGCAGTACTTC. This gives the protein CASSLQGPDPYEQYF.

The chain employs TRBV11-3 and TRBJ2-7; the match to TRBD1 covers 8 bases. After removal of 5 bases from V and 3 bases from J, the junction contained 9 bases not matched to a gene. Germline V gene sequence: CDR1 SGHNT, CDR2 YENEEA. The CDR3 contains 15 residues. The CDR3: CASSDADRGHYEQYF. The CDR3 nucleotides are TGTGCCAGCAGCGACGCCGACAGGGGCCACTACGAGCAGTACTTC.

The chain carries TRBV19 and TRBJ2-5; the D gene is possibly TRBD2 (5 bases). Trimming removed 5 bases at V and 5 bases at J, with 15 bases between. In germline, CDR1 is LNHDA, CDR2 SQIVND (reference sequence). This CDR3 contains 14 residues. The CDR3 region is CASSASLAFETQYF. CDR3 nucleotides: TGTGCCAGTAGTGCCTCTCTAGCCTTCGAGACCCAGTACTTC.